Sequencing of this T cell receptor (beta chain) was carried out in a study of neurological immune-mediated disorders (dated by TCRdb to between 2017 and 2020). Context from the whole study: Among the 35 or so multiple sclerosis patients, roughly 31 had relapsing-remitting MS and 3 had secondary progressive MS. Peripheral blood TCR-beta repertoires from HTLV-I-associated myelopathy (HAM/TSP) patients, multiple sclerosis patients and healthy controls were compared by UMI-based sequencing. The approximately 98 TCR-beta libraries included longitudinal samples, technical triplicates and paired sorted CD4+ and CD8+ T-cell subsets alongside PBMC samples. The cohort comprised approximately 67 subjects: about 14 HAM/TSP patients, some 34 multiple sclerosis patients and around 20 healthy controls.

Counted from cysteine to phenylalanine, this CDR3 has 17 amino acids. Just the 51-base CDR3 DNA is kept, in frame starting at base 1. After removal of 1 base from V and 7 bases from J, the junction retains 9 bases not matched to a gene. Per the germline V gene (reference sequence), LNHNV is the CDR1 and YYDKDF is the CDR2. This clonotype occurred many times. Its antigen is unknown. Per-base quality was not reported, and no clone a single base away is much larger than it. Unsorted PBMC libraries were generated from 2 million PBMCs stored in RNAlater at -80 °C until RNA extraction. Multiple sclerosis patients were enrolled in a US clinical protocol evaluating disease progression by magnetic resonance imaging. Peripheral blood was subjected to Ficoll-Hypaque density gradient centrifugation to isolate PBMCs, which were then cryopreserved in liquid nitrogen. cDNA was synthesized by template-switch 5'RACE using a primer with a 10-nucleotide random unique molecular identifier that tagged each TCR transcript. Every sequencing run covered 15-18 subjects and yielded more than 170 million TCR-beta sequences. The RNeasy kit was used to extract total RNA. The KAPA Real-time Library Amplification kit was used to amplify TCR-beta VDJ regions with primers targeting the TCR constant region and the 5'RACE anchor. Sample indexes and Illumina adaptors were added in a first PCR, and a second PCR then increased library yield. After Ampure bead purification, the TCR product of roughly 650 bp was size-selected on a 2% E-gel SizeSelection system. Library quality was checked on a Bioanalyzer, concentration was measured with Qubit, and libraries were quantified with the Kapa Library Quantification kit before pooling. An Illumina HiSeq 2500 was used to sequence the libraries paired-end at 2 x 150 bp. To increase sequence diversity, roughly 25-31% phiX was spiked into each library pool. The authors processed their data as follows. Quality-filtered reads were processed with the UMI-based MiGEC pipeline, and over 90% of raw TCR sequences were removed by the MiGEC pipeline during error correction. IMGT germline references were used for aligning VDJ genes, and each clonotype was defined as a unique CDR3 amino acid sequence together with its V-J genes. Clonal expansion, Shannon diversity, and CDR3 relatedness (CalcPairwiseDistances, ClusterSamples) were evaluated with VDJtools, and phylogenetic trees were built with CLCbio workbench. Using coefficient-of-variation modelling across technical triplicates, the study counted a clone as expanded if it had at least 8 unique UMIs. Through fastp at Q25 and MiXCR, TCRdb rebuilt clones from the public reads, retaining in-frame beta chains. All rows with the same CDR3 protein become a single entry with the most common DNA and genes. The V and J calls and clone size come from TCRdb's table, not from the authors' own analysis. Present in this sample are about 66,000 distinct CDR3 sequences, 3% to 4% of which were seen just once. The ten largest clones capture approximately 3.5% of the sample.

What the authors observed across the whole study: In a phylogenetic analysis, the repertoires of 18 out of 34 MS patients fell into a single cluster of related CDR3 sequences, pointing to a possible signature at the repertoire level. TCR clonal expansion was highest in HAM/TSP patients and lowest in MS patients, with MS patients falling below even healthy controls. No identical CDR3 amino acid sequences were shared among expanded clones across subjects, suggesting private TCR-beta repertoires in all groups. The MS cluster was not associated with any clinical or MRI features, and the authors stated that larger cohorts are needed.

Sequencing input: PBMCs. The TCR sequence derives from a man aged 40-49 years with multiple sclerosis. The rearranged chain carries TRBV15 and TRBJ2-2; 10 bases in the middle match TRBD2. The nucleotide sequence reads TGTGCCACCAGCAGAGTGGGGCTAGCGGGAGCTCTCGGGGAGCTGTTTTTT. Its translation is CATSRVGLAGALGELFF.